The TCR beta chain described here comes from a study of molecular identifiers for immune sequencing clone quantification (dated by TCRdb to between 2017 and 2018). About the investigation overall: In a replicate experiment, RNA from around 20,000 or 100,000 naive CD8 T cells was split into five aliquots, four of which were sequenced. This methods study benchmarked molecular-identifier clustering-based TCR repertoire sequencing (MIDCIRS) and TCR RNA copy counting, using CD8 T cells to do so. Study-level results and caveats: The sizes of highly expanded clones could end up underestimated when identical TCR molecules share a barcode. The naive libraries included spiked-in Jurkat TCR RNA (around 10 copies' worth), and this RNA is not part of the donor repertoire. When barcode sub-clustering was not used, chimeric consensus sequences inflated TCR diversity, with chimeras reaching as high as 47%. In CMV-specific effector cells, over 98% of molecules were held by clones above 20 RNA copies, whereas under 1% of molecules were held by such clones in naive cells. Even against a background of about a million naive CD8 T cells, spiked-in Jurkat TCR RNA amounting to a single cell's worth was reported to be detectable. Modeling gave roughly 2.9 recovered TCR RNA copies per cell versus approximately 10 by digital PCR, implying roughly 28% capture efficiency.

Library generation was performed with PCR. This sample was sequenced with an Illumina HiSeq 4000. Preparation of bulk TCR libraries followed a previously described approach, with the TCR primers listed in Table S5. Total RNA was purified with the Qiagen AllPrep DNA/RNA kit. Before analysis, reads from multiple sequencing runs of the same library were pooled. The paper's data handling went like this. Only reads with exact TCR constant sequence were kept, trimmed to 150 nt, and grouped by their 12-nt molecular barcodes. Reads within each barcode group were sub-clustered using a 15% Levenshtein threshold, and quality-weighted consensus sequences were constructed for each RNA molecule. Non-functional sequences were removed, as were lower-count sequences one edit away from another. Barcode sub-clusters with fewer than 20% of the maximum read count were removed, based on fitting two negative binomial distributions. The raw public reads went through TCRdb reprocessing: fastp at Q25, MiXCR clone calling, in-frame beta chains kept. Duplicate CDR3 protein sequences are folded into a single record with the most common DNA and genes. The authors' filters were not applied to this entry. The sample records about 640,000 distinct CDR3 sequences, 20% of which are singletons. The leading ten clones occupy roughly 0.9% of the sample.

The germline V gene (reference sequence) yields DFQATT for CDR1 and SNEGSKA for CDR2. The trim is 0 bases for V and 3 bases for J, with a gap of 18 bases between the germline ends. Taken from cysteine to phenylalanine, the CDR3 has 16 residues. The retained sequence is limited to the CDR3, 48 bases, with the frame set at the first base. Naive CD8 T cell libraries were made from about 20,000 to 1,000,000 sorted cells using 10%, 30% or 50% of purified RNA. Naive CD8 T cells were FACS-sorted as CD8+CD4-CCR7+CD45RA+ on a BD FACSAria II into RLT Plus buffer. To test detection sensitivity, Jurkat RNA equivalent to over 8 TCR copies was spiked into samples of roughly 18,000-1,000,000 naive CD8 T cells. CD8 T cells were enriched with RosetteSep CD8+ T Cell Enrichment Cocktail and Ficoll-Paque, followed by ACK red cell lysis. This clonotype was recorded at least ten times. Its antigen is unknown. Per-base quality was not reported, and no clone a single base away is much larger than it.

Recombination joined TRBV20-1 with TRBJ2-7; the best D guess is TRBD2, with 6 bases matching. The receptor was derived from a human donor in good health. Some libraries in this study had Jurkat cell RNA spiked in. The sequenced material came from naive CD8+ T cells from blood, with Jurkat cell RNA spiked in. The meaning of the sample's cell subset or site label: FACS-sorted CD8+CD4-CCR7+CD45RA+ naive T cells. The nucleotide sequence is given as TGCAGTGCTAGAGATCTAGGGCTAGCGATAGTCTACGAGCAGTACTTC. Translation gives CSARDLGLAIVYEQYF.